This TCR beta chain was documented in a study of early T cells in non-severe SARS-CoV-2 infection. Overall study context: Bulk RNA from unsorted whole blood was sequenced; chains were unpaired.

Attachment of unique molecular identifiers to individual cDNA molecules was performed. From the 5' RACE reads, TCRdb called clonotypes with MiXCR, one entry per CDR3 protein. The sample yields about 25,000 distinct CDR3 sequences, about 4% seen once. Study observations and caveats: VDJdb-based annotation leaned toward anti-spike CD8 responses and missed private and CD4 specificities.

This clonotype has ten or more counts. Its cognate antigen is unknown. Trimming took off 6 bases at V and 1 base at J, with 15 bases between the two ends. In germline, CDR1 is SGHTA, CDR2 FQGNSA. The CDR3 extends over 15 amino acids. This clonotype was sampled from an adult who was a healthcare worker with PCR-confirmed SARS-CoV-2 infection or an uninfected control (not recorded which). Sequenced input: whole blood. The genes are TRBV7-2 and TRBJ2-5, with a tentative D call TRBD1 (6 bases). CDR3 residues: CASRSHRAAQETQYF. In nucleotides, the CDR3 is TGTGCCAGCAGGTCGCACAGGGCGGCCCAAGAGACCCAGTACTTC.